A selection of T cell receptor beta chains follows, all from one sample in a study of blood T cell repertoires in COVID-19. Only in-frame clones appear in the TCRdb table, and some are missing; sequencing was by immunoSEQ multiplex PCR. The sample contains 50,000 to 75,000 clones, over 85% of which appear only once. The specimen sequenced was peripheral blood. The source is a man in his 70s with active COVID-19. The CDR3 runs from the conserved cysteine through the conserved F or W. The D gene is left open where the match is weak. Size is omitted from some rows. Given values are once, few, many or a class for expanded clones.

j_gene: TRBJ2-7
v_gene: TRBV5-1
abundance: NA
d_gene: NA
CDR3nt: TGCGCCAGCAGCTTTGGTGGCGGTTCCTACGAGCAGTACTTC
CDR3aa: CASSFGGGSYEQYF

j_gene: TRBJ2-3
v_gene: TRBV11-2
abundance: NA
d_gene: TRBD2
CDR3nt: TGTGCCAGCAGCCCCCATAGCGGGGGGGGTGAAGATACGCAGTATTTT
CDR3aa: CASSPHSGGGEDTQYF

j_gene: TRBJ2-1
v_gene: TRBV5-5
abundance: NA
d_gene: TRBD1
CDR3nt: TGTGCCAGCAGCTACGGACAGGACCACAATGAGCAGTTCTTC
CDR3aa: CASSYGQDHNEQFF

j_gene: TRBJ2-7
v_gene: TRBV23-1
abundance: NA
d_gene: NA
CDR3nt: TGCGCCAGCAGTCAATCGGGCCGAACCTACGAGCAGTACTTC
CDR3aa: CASSQSGRTYEQYF

j_gene: TRBJ2-1
v_gene: TRBV19
abundance: once
d_gene: NA
CDR3nt: TGTGCCAGTAGTATAAGCAGGGTTCATGAGCAGTTCTTC
CDR3aa: CASSISRVHEQFF

j_gene: TRBJ2-5
v_gene: TRBV18
abundance: NA
d_gene: NA
CDR3nt: TGTGCCAGCTCACCCGACAGCCAAGAGACCCAGTACTTC
CDR3aa: CASSPDSQETQYF

j_gene: TRBJ2-3
v_gene: TRBV5-1
abundance: NA
d_gene: NA
CDR3nt: TGCGCCAGCAGCTCACTACAAGGCACAGATACGCAGTATTTT
CDR3aa: CASSSLQGTDTQYF

j_gene: TRBJ2-5
v_gene: TRBV11-2
abundance: NA
d_gene: NA
CDR3nt: TGTGCCAGCAGCATTAGGAGGGTTCGTCGGCAGGGTGGAAAGACCCAGTACTTC
CDR3aa: CASSIRRVRRQGGKTQYF

j_gene: TRBJ2-3
v_gene: TRBV10-1
abundance: NA
d_gene: TRBD2
CDR3nt: TGCGCCAGCAGCGCTACTAGCGGGGGGCGCCCAGATACGCAGTATTTT
CDR3aa: CASSATSGGRPDTQYF

j_gene: TRBJ2-3
v_gene: TRBV29-1
abundance: NA
d_gene: TRBD2
CDR3nt: TGCAGCGTTGAAGACCCCAGCGGGGGCACAGATACGCAGTATTTT
CDR3aa: CSVEDPSGGTDTQYF

j_gene: TRBJ2-2
v_gene: TRBV5-6
abundance: NA
d_gene: TRBD2
CDR3nt: TGTGCCAGCAGCCGACCTTTGGGGGGGAGCACCGGGGAGCTGTTTTTT
CDR3aa: CASSRPLGGSTGELFF

j_gene: TRBJ2-1
v_gene: TRBV27
abundance: NA
d_gene: NA
CDR3nt: TGTGCCAGCAGTTTATTTGTCCGACAGGAGATCTACAATGAGCAGTTCTTC
CDR3aa: CASSLFVRQEIYNEQFF

j_gene: TRBJ2-3
v_gene: TRBV6-2/TRBV6-3
abundance: few
d_gene: TRBD2
CDR3nt: TGTGCCAGCAGCCTCACTAGCGGGGGAACAGATACGCAGTATTTT
CDR3aa: CASSLTSGGTDTQYF

j_gene: TRBJ1-2
v_gene: TRBV25-1
abundance: NA
d_gene: NA
CDR3nt: TGTGCCAGCAGTGAGCGACTGTGGGGCTACACCTTC
CDR3aa: CASSERLWGYTF

j_gene: TRBJ2-3
v_gene: TRBV4-1
abundance: NA
d_gene: NA
CDR3nt: TGCGCCAGCAGCCAAGATCAGGGGTATTGGTATTTT
CDR3aa: CASSQDQGYWYF

j_gene: TRBJ2-3
v_gene: TRBV7-2
abundance: NA
d_gene: NA
CDR3nt: TGTGCCAGCAGCTTAGTAACCGGTACTACAGATACGCAGTATTTT
CDR3aa: CASSLVTGTTDTQYF

j_gene: TRBJ2-5
v_gene: TRBV5-1
abundance: NA
d_gene: NA
CDR3nt: TGCGCCAGCAGCTTGGATAGCGGAAAGCGGGAGACCCAGTACTTC
CDR3aa: CASSLDSGKRETQYF

j_gene: TRBJ1-2
v_gene: TRBV19
abundance: NA
d_gene: NA
CDR3nt: TGTGCCAGTAGTATAGGTACAGCCGCCGACACCTTC
CDR3aa: CASSIGTAADTF

j_gene: TRBJ1-5
v_gene: TRBV6-5
abundance: NA
d_gene: NA
CDR3nt: TGTGCCAGCAGTTACTCGAGGAATCAGCCCCAGCATTTT
CDR3aa: CASSYSRNQPQHF

j_gene: TRBJ2-1
v_gene: TRBV7-9
abundance: NA
d_gene: TRBD2
CDR3nt: TGTGCCAGCAGCCCCGGGGGGGCCAGGTACAATGAGCAGTTCTTC
CDR3aa: CASSPGGARYNEQFF

j_gene: TRBJ1-6
v_gene: TRBV28
abundance: NA
d_gene: TRBD1
CDR3nt: TGTGCCAGCAGGCATGGACAGGGTGTCTCCTATAATTCACCCCTCCACTTT
CDR3aa: CASRHGQGVSYNSPLHF

j_gene: TRBJ1-2
v_gene: TRBV7-2
abundance: NA
d_gene: NA
CDR3nt: TGTGCCAGCACCGAGGGCAGGTTTACCTATGGCTACACCTTC
CDR3aa: CASTEGRFTYGYTF

j_gene: TRBJ2-1
v_gene: TRBV7-9
abundance: NA
d_gene: TRBD1
CDR3nt: TGTGCCAGCAGCATTACCGGGACAGGGGAGAATGAGCAGTTCTTC
CDR3aa: CASSITGTGENEQFF

j_gene: TRBJ2-1
v_gene: TRBV29-1
abundance: once
d_gene: TRBD1
CDR3nt: TGCAGCGGGGACAGGGCAAAGTACAATGAGCAGTTCTTC
CDR3aa: CSGDRAKYNEQFF

j_gene: TRBJ1-6
v_gene: TRBV6-5
abundance: few
d_gene: NA
CDR3nt: TGTGCCAGCAGGGACAGCGGTAGTTCACCCCTCCACTTT
CDR3aa: CASRDSGSSPLHF

j_gene: TRBJ1-1
v_gene: TRBV6-5
abundance: NA
d_gene: NA
CDR3nt: TGTGCCAGCAAACGGACAGAAAGGGTAGGAGCTTTCTTT
CDR3aa: CASKRTERVGAFF

j_gene: TRBJ2-7
v_gene: TRBV2
abundance: few
d_gene: NA
CDR3nt: TGTGCCAGCAGCCCTGAGGGGGGGGGCTACGAGCAGTACTTC
CDR3aa: CASSPEGGGYEQYF

j_gene: TRBJ2-3
v_gene: TRBV11-2
abundance: NA
d_gene: TRBD2
CDR3nt: TGTGCCAGCAGCTTAGTGGTTAGCGGGGGGCCTAGAGATACGCAGTATTTT
CDR3aa: CASSLVVSGGPRDTQYF

j_gene: TRBJ2-5
v_gene: TRBV7-8
abundance: NA
d_gene: NA
CDR3nt: TGTGCCAGCAGCTTAGGAGGGGGTCTGGGGGAAGAGACCCAGTACTTC
CDR3aa: CASSLGGGLGEETQYF

j_gene: TRBJ1-6
v_gene: TRBV10-3
abundance: NA
d_gene: TRBD1
CDR3nt: TGTGCCATCAGGCAGGGGGCGGATTCACCCCTCCACTTT
CDR3aa: CAIRQGADSPLHF

j_gene: TRBJ1-5
v_gene: TRBV19
abundance: NA
d_gene: TRBD1
CDR3nt: TGTGCCAGTAGTGCACAGGGGGACAATCAGCCCCAGCATTTT
CDR3aa: CASSAQGDNQPQHF

j_gene: TRBJ2-3
v_gene: TRBV5-1
abundance: NA
d_gene: TRBD2
CDR3nt: TGCGCCAGCAGACCTTTGGGTAGCGGGGGGCCCACAGATACGCAGTATTTT
CDR3aa: CASRPLGSGGPTDTQYF

j_gene: TRBJ2-2
v_gene: TRBV5-4
abundance: NA
d_gene: TRBD2
CDR3nt: TGTGCCAGCAGTTCTAGACTAGCGGCGAACACCGGGGAGCTGTTTTTT
CDR3aa: CASSSRLAANTGELFF

j_gene: TRBJ1-4
v_gene: TRBV6-5
abundance: NA
d_gene: TRBD1
CDR3nt: TGTGCCAGCAGTTACTCCCGGACAGGGAACGGTGAAAAACTGTTTTTT
CDR3aa: CASSYSRTGNGEKLFF

j_gene: TRBJ2-1
v_gene: TRBV4-3
abundance: NA
d_gene: TRBD2
CDR3nt: TGCGCCAGCCAGGGACTAGCGGGGGGATACTACAATGAGCAGTTCTTC
CDR3aa: CASQGLAGGYYNEQFF

j_gene: TRBJ1-4
v_gene: TRBV4-1
abundance: NA
d_gene: TRBD1
CDR3nt: TGCGCCAGCCTCCAGGGAGAACAGGGGGGGGAAAAACTGTTTTTT
CDR3aa: CASLQGEQGGEKLFF

j_gene: TRBJ1-2
v_gene: TRBV18
abundance: NA
d_gene: TRBD1
CDR3nt: TGTGCCAGCTCACCCTCACGGGACAGGGGAGGCTACACCTTC
CDR3aa: CASSPSRDRGGYTF

j_gene: TRBJ1-6
v_gene: TRBV4-2
abundance: few
d_gene: NA
CDR3nt: TGTGCCAGCAGCCTGACGACAGGACCGAGCTCCTATAATTCACCCCTCCACTTT
CDR3aa: CASSLTTGPSSYNSPLHF

j_gene: TRBJ2-1
v_gene: TRBV19
abundance: NA
d_gene: TRBD2
CDR3nt: TGTGCCAGTAGTCCCCGATCCGGGACTAGCGGGTACAATGAGCAGTTCTTC
CDR3aa: CASSPRSGTSGYNEQFF

j_gene: TRBJ2-7
v_gene: TRBV5-5
abundance: NA
d_gene: NA
CDR3nt: TGTGCCAGCAGCGCGGGCCAGGGGAGGGACGAGCAGTACTTC
CDR3aa: CASSAGQGRDEQYF

j_gene: TRBJ2-3
v_gene: TRBV5-1
abundance: NA
d_gene: NA
CDR3nt: TGCGCCAGCAGCTTGGCAATGCGGAGCACAGATACGCAGTATTTT
CDR3aa: CASSLAMRSTDTQYF

j_gene: TRBJ2-1
v_gene: TRBV9
abundance: NA
d_gene: TRBD1
CDR3nt: TGTGCCAGCAGCTCGACAGGGGGGGATTACAATGAGCAGTTCTTC
CDR3aa: CASSSTGGDYNEQFF

j_gene: TRBJ1-2
v_gene: TRBV3-1/TRBV3-2
abundance: NA
d_gene: NA
CDR3nt: TGTGCCAGCAGCCAAGATCGTCACGGTCTAGGCTACACCTTC
CDR3aa: CASSQDRHGLGYTF

j_gene: TRBJ2-3
v_gene: TRBV29-1
abundance: NA
d_gene: NA
CDR3nt: TGCAGCGTTCCAACCCGCGACAGGGCGGGGATGAATACGCAGTATTTT
CDR3aa: CSVPTRDRAGMNTQYF

j_gene: TRBJ2-1
v_gene: TRBV2
abundance: NA
d_gene: TRBD2
CDR3nt: TGTGCCAGCACGGGACTAGCGGGGGTCTCCTACAATGAGCAGTTCTTC
CDR3aa: CASTGLAGVSYNEQFF

j_gene: TRBJ2-7
v_gene: TRBV2
abundance: few
d_gene: NA
CDR3nt: TGTGCCAGCAGCATACAGGGATATGAGCAGTACTTC
CDR3aa: CASSIQGYEQYF

j_gene: TRBJ1-1
v_gene: TRBV5-6
abundance: NA
d_gene: TRBD1
CDR3nt: TGTGCCAGCAGCGTTACAGGGGTGAACACTGAAGCTTTCTTT
CDR3aa: CASSVTGVNTEAFF

j_gene: TRBJ2-2
v_gene: TRBV14
abundance: NA
d_gene: NA
CDR3nt: TGTGCCAGCAGCCAAGATCTCCCAGGGATCGGCACCGGGGAGCTGTTTTTT
CDR3aa: CASSQDLPGIGTGELFF

j_gene: TRBJ2-5
v_gene: TRBV15
abundance: NA
d_gene: NA
CDR3nt: TGTGCCACCAGCGGGGGAGGCGGGGAGGCAGAGACCCAGTACTTC
CDR3aa: CATSGGGGEAETQYF